Listed below are T cell receptor beta chains from one sample, sequenced in a study of spatial heterogeneity in lung cancer. TCRdb used MiXCR to reprocess the 5' RACE reads, holding one entry per CDR3 protein. This repertoire shows 5,700 or so distinct CDR3 sequences, around 15% found once; its top ten account for 15% to 17%. Sequences were derived from lung tumor tissue, sampled at surgery. The receptor source for this set is a female donor with early-stage non-small cell lung cancer. The CDR3 runs from the conserved cysteine through the conserved F or W. The D gene is left open where the match is weak. A row's size may be missing; if present it is once, few, many or a size class.

J,size,V,D,DNA,CDR3
TRBJ2-1,medium-sized,TRBV7-3,TRBD2,TGTGCCAGCAGCTTAATAGCGGGAGGGCCAACGGGTGAGCAGTTCTTC,CASSLIAGGPTGEQFF
TRBJ1-5,medium-sized,TRBV10-3,NA,TGTGCCATCAGGGCAGACTCGGGAAGCAATCAGCCCCAGCATTTT,CAIRADSGSNQPQHF
TRBJ2-1,NA,TRBV2,NA,TGTGCCAGCAGCCAAAGGGAAGGCGATGAGCAGTTCTTC,CASSQREGDEQFF
TRBJ1-2,medium-sized,TRBV7-9,NA,TGTGCCAGCGGCAGAAACAGCTATGGCTACACCTTC,CASGRNSYGYTF
TRBJ2-2,medium-sized,TRBV3-1,TRBD1,TGTGCCAGCAGCCTTGACAGGGGGAACACCGGGGAGCTGTTTTTT,CASSLDRGNTGELFF
TRBJ2-2,few,TRBV27,TRBD2,TGTGCCAGCAAAGGAGGGATGACTCGGGGGGCCGGGGAGCTGTTTTTT,CASKGGMTRGAGELFF
TRBJ2-1,medium-sized,TRBV6-5,NA,TGTGCCAGCAGTTACAGGATGGCAGATCTATACAATGAGCAGTTCTTC,CASSYRMADLYNEQFF
TRBJ2-5,many,TRBV12-3/TRBV12-4,NA,TGTGCCAGCAGTTTCCGGCTACAAGAGACCCAGTACTTC,CASSFRLQETQYF
TRBJ1-5,medium-sized,TRBV28,TRBD1,TGTGCCAGCAGTCCCGTAACAGGGGGCTTAGGGGCCCAGCATTTT,CASSPVTGGLGAQHF
TRBJ2-1,medium-sized,TRBV5-1,NA,TGCGCCAGCAGCCCGGGGGTACTAGCCGGCCAGGGGAATGAGCAGTTCTTC,CASSPGVLAGQGNEQFF
TRBJ1-6,many,TRBV13,NA,TGTGCCAGCAGCTCCCGGGATTCTAATTCACCCCTCCACTTT,CASSSRDSNSPLHF
TRBJ2-1,NA,TRBV5-1,TRBD2,TGCGCCAGCAGCTATGGGAGTAGCGGGAGAGTAAATGAGCAGTTCTTC,CASSYGSSGRVNEQFF
TRBJ2-5,large,TRBV7-9,NA,TGTGCCAGCAGCTTCATTGACCAAGAGACCCAGTACTTC,CASSFIDQETQYF
TRBJ2-7,many,TRBV6-5,NA,TGTGCCAGCAGTTCGGGCAGGACGATGTTATTCGAGCAGTACTTC,CASSSGRTMLFEQYF
TRBJ1-4,medium-sized,TRBV12-3/TRBV12-4,NA,TGTGCCAGCAGTTCCCGATCGGGTCGCGAAAAACTGTTTTTT,CASSSRSGREKLFF
TRBJ2-1,many,TRBV4-2,TRBD2,TGTGCCAGCAGCCAAAGGACTAGCGGGAGTTCGGGTCCCTACAATGAGCAGTTCTTC,CASSQRTSGSSGPYNEQFF